This T cell receptor (beta chain) was recovered during a study of blood T cell repertoires in COVID-19 (dated by TCRdb to about 2020). Describing the broader study: Samples from collaborators originated in the United States, Italy and Spain and spanned both the acute and convalescent phases of COVID-19. The prospective study material was composed of cDNA or gDNA derived from T cells, B-cell-depleted T cells, or PBMCs. Deeply sampled blood TCRbeta repertoires from subjects exposed to, actively infected with, or recovered from COVID-19 were included in the dataset. The repertoires were released in a freely available public database intended as a resource for research on the immune response to SARS-CoV-2. Samples were obtained from the ongoing ImmuneRACE study (first 160 participants) and from over 1,000 subjects provided by 6 global collaborators. Nearly every sample came with metadata listing a de-identified subject ID, COVID-19 status, age in years and sex. Where available, HLA class I and class II types were obtained from metadata supplied by the sample provider rather than from assay-based typing. Results and caveats for the whole study, not just this receptor: The amount of clinical and demographic metadata varied by source and participant and was provided uncurated.

Taken from the germline V gene (reference sequence), the CDR1 and CDR2 loops are LNHDA and SQIVND. Reading from cysteine to phenylalanine, the CDR3 counts 13 amino acids. Of the read, only the CDR3 DNA is kept; its 39 bases are in frame from base 1. V lost 9 bases and J lost 4 bases; the stretch between them is 12 bases long. TCRbeta CDR3 regions were amplified from genomic DNA by means of the immunoSEQ Assay, a bias-controlled multiplex PCR. The study's processing was this. The number of nucleated cells in each sample was estimated by amplification of reference gene primers within the assay. To quantify the absolute abundance of each unique TCRbeta CDR3 rearrangement, sequence reads were collapsed and filtered. For each sample, productive Simpson clonality was calculated as the square root of Simpson's diversity index over productive rearrangements. TCRdb carries this immuneACCESS record with in-frame sequences only. Its versions omit some clonotypes, under half of them owing to an unresolved V gene in the studies checked, with the rest unexplained. The V and J calls and the clone size are those of that table, but D and trimming were determined from the DNA. This sample gives fewer than 200,000 clones in total; around 80% of them show up just once. The ten largest clones represent about 7.8% of the sample.

There are a few counts of this clone. Its antigen is not yet known. Base qualities are missing; no much larger clone stands one base away. Whole blood was collected in K2EDTA tubes by collaborating institutions according to the institutions' own protocols. Collaborator samples were shipped for TCRbeta analysis as frozen whole blood, isolated PBMCs, or DNA extracted from either sample type. The TCR originated in a man aged 55 to 70 with acute or convalescent COVID-19. In this chain, TRBV19 is recombined with TRBJ1-4; the D gene lacks a confident call. The source material was peripheral blood. The CDR3 reads CASRLQLNEKLFF. The DNA sequence is as follows: TGTGCCAGCAGGTTACAGCTTAATGAAAAACTGTTTTTT.